The 16 T cell receptor beta chains below come from one sample, sequenced in a study of monozygotic twins with inflammatory bowel disease. TCRdb re-called the 5' RACE reads and catalogs CDR3 proteins one per entry, DNA excluded. Its table records around 150,000 distinct CDR3 sequences. The source material was blood. The receptors were sampled from a human donor with ulcerative colitis or Crohn's disease, or a healthy co-twin of an affected twin (not recorded which).

This rearrangement joins TRBV12-3 or TRBV12-4 to TRBJ1-5; TCRdb lists TRBD1, though no DNA is available to test this call. The CDR3 spans 15 residues. CDR3 protein: CASSITGGGGKPQHF.

The V and J genes are TRBV6-1 and TRBJ2-1; the D call of TRBD2 rests on TCRdb alone, since no DNA is present to check it. Germline loops: CDR1 MNHNS, CDR2 SASEGT. The CDR3 is 15 amino acids. CDR3 residues: CASSQGLAGAGEQFF.

This chain links TRBV3-1 with TRBJ2-1; TCRdb's D gene call, TRBD2, goes unchecked for lack of DNA. This CDR3 spans 16 amino acids. CDR1 and CDR2 from the germline V gene are LGHDT and YNNKEL (reference sequence). The CDR3 is CASSSPGLAGKDEQFF.

This chain uses TRBV25-1 with TRBJ2-7; there is no DNA to check the TCRdb D call of TRBD1. The germline CDR1 and CDR2 sequences are MGHDK and SYGVNS. The CDR3 consists of 14 residues. The CDR3 here is CASSSTGGSYEQYF.

V and J are TRBV29-1 and TRBJ2-5; absent DNA, TCRdb's TRBD1 call cannot be checked. The CDR3 sequence is 12 residues long. Germline-derived CDR1 and CDR2 are SQVTM and ANQGSEA. The CDR3 spells CSVQDGGETQYF.

The rearrangement uses TRBV7-3 and TRBJ2-3; TCRdb calls TRBD1, which cannot be checked without DNA. Germline V gene data show CDR1 as SGHTA and CDR2 as FQGTGA. The length of the CDR3 is 14 residues. CDR3 amino acids: CASSSTGDRDTQYF. Full variable domain (outside the CDR3, taken from reference TRBV7-3 and TRBJ2-3): GAGVSQTPSNKVTEKGKYVELRCDPISGHTALYWYRQSLGQGPEFLIYFQGTGAADDSGLPNDRFFAVRPEGSVSTLKIQRTERGDSAVYLCASSSTGDRDTQYFGPGTRLTVL.

The chain combines TRBV28 with TRBJ2-1; the D call from TCRdb, TRBD2, cannot be confirmed without DNA. This CDR3 region has 17 residues. Germline values: CDR1 MDHEN, CDR2 SYDVKM. The CDR3 loop reads CASSPGLAGEPYNEQFF.

J is TRBJ2-1 and V is TRBV12-3 or TRBV12-4; there is no DNA to check the TCRdb D call of TRBD1. The CDR3 extends over 14 amino acids. CDR3 loop: CASSLGTGSGEQFF.

The chain joins TRBV12-3 or TRBV12-4 to TRBJ1-5; TCRdb reports TRBD1, a call that lacks DNA to check it against. The CDR3 totals 14 residues. The CDR3 loop reads CASSLNGNNQPQHF.

The chain has TRBV7-8 and TRBJ2-1; the TCRdb call, TRBD2, lacks DNA for checking. CDR1 is SGHVS, CDR2 FQNEAQ, per germline. The CDR3 consists of 13 residues. The CDR3: CASSLLGRIEQFF.

The chain combines TRBV4-2 with TRBJ1-5; TCRdb proposes TRBD1, but this gene call is untestable without DNA. There are 14 residues in the CDR3. Germline V gene sequence: CDR1 LGHNA, CDR2 YNFKEQ. CDR3 amino acids: CASSHEQGNQPQHF.

The chain uses TRBV12-3 or TRBV12-4 and TRBJ1-1; TCRdb returns TRBD1, unconfirmable since there is no DNA. The CDR3 runs to 17 residues. The CDR3 sequence: CASRPLGQGVNPTEAFF.

V usage is TRBV7-3 and J usage is TRBJ2-3; TCRdb picks TRBD2, but there is no DNA to check that call. The CDR3 runs 17 residues. Looked up from germline, CDR1 is SGHTA and CDR2 is FQGTGA. Here the CDR3 reads CASSLSALPGLLDTQYF.

The rearrangement uses TRBV24-1 and TRBJ2-1. Germline-derived CDR1 and CDR2 are KGHDR and SFDVKD. The CDR3 sequence is 15 residues long. CDR3 loop: CATSAQAGSYNEQFF.

V gene TRBV7-8 combines with J gene TRBJ2-1. The germline gives CDR1 SGHVS, CDR2 FQNEAQ. This CDR3 region has 13 residues. CDR3 sequence reads: CASSSPGKTEQFF.

J is TRBJ1-2 and V is TRBV29-1; the TCRdb call, TRBD1, lacks DNA for checking. The CDR3 is made up of 14 amino acids. CDR1 SQVTM and CDR2 ANQGSEA come from the germline V gene. The CDR3 loop reads CSADRGHQGYGYTF.